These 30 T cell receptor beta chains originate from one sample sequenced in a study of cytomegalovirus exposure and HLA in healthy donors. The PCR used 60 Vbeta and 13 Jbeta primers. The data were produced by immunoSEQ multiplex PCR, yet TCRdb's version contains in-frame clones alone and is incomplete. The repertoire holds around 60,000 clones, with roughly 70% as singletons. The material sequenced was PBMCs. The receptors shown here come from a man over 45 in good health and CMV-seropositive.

CDR3: CASSKQESSRTEAFF. The CDR3 DNA reads as TGTGCCAGCAGCAAGCAAGAGAGCTCGCGCACTGAAGCTTTCTTT. This chain connects TRBV5-4 to TRBJ1-1; D uncertain. Germline CDR1 and CDR2: SGHNT and YYREEE (reference sequence). V was cut by 4 bases and J by 4 bases, with 17 bases left in between. The CDR3 extends over 15 amino acids.

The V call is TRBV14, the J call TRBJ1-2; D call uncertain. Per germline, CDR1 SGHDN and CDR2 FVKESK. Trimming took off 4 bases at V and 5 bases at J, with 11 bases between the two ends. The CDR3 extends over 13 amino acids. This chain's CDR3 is CASSLDWKYGYTF. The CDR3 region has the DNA TGTGCCAGCAGCCTCGACTGGAAGTATGGCTACACCTTC.

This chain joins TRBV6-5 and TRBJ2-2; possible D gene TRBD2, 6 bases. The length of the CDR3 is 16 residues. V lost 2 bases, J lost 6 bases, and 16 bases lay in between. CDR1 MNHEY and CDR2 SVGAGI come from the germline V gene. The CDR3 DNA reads TGTGCCAGCAGTTACATGGGACTCAAGTTTGCCGGGGAGCTGTTTTTT. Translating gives CASSYMGLKFAGELFF.

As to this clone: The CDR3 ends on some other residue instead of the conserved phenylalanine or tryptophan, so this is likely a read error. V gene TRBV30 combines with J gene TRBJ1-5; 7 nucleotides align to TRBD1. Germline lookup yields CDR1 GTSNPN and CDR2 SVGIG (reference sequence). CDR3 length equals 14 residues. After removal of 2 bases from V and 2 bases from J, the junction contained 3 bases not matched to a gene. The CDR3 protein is CAWSLTGGNQPQHV. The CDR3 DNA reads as TGTGCCTGGAGTCTAACAGGGGGCAATCAGCCCCAGCATGTT.

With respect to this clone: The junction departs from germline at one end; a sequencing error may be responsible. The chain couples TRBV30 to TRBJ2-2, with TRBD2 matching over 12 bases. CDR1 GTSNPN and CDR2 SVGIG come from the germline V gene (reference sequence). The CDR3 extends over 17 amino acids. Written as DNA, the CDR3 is TGTGCCTGGAGTGTCTCCTGGACTAGCGGGAACGCCGGGGAGCTGTTTTTT. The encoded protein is CAWSVSWTSGNAGELFF.

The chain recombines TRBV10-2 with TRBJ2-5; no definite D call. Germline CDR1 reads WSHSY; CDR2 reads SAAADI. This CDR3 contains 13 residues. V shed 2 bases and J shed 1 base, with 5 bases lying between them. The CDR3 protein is CASSETTQETQYF. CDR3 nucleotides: TGCGCCAGCAGTGAGACTACCCAAGAGACCCAGTACTTC.

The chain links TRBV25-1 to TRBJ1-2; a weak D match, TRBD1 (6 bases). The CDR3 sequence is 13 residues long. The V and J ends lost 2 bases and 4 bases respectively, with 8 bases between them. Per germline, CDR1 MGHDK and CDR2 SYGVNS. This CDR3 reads CASSEQGLYGYTF. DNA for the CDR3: TGTGCCAGCAGTGAACAGGGGCTCTATGGCTACACCTTC.

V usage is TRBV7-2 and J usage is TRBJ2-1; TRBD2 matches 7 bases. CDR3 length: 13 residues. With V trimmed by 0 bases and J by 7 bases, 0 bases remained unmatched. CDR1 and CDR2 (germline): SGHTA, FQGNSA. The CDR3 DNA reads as TGTGCCAGCAGCTTAGCGCGGGGGAATGAGCAGTTCTTC. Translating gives CASSLARGNEQFF.

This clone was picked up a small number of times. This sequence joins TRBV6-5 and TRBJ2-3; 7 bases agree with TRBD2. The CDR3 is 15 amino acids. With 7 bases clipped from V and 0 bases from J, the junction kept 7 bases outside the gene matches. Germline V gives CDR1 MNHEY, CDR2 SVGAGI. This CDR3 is CASNRAGTSTDTQYF. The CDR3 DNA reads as TGTGCCAGCAATCGAGCGGGGACTAGCACAGATACGCAGTATTTT.

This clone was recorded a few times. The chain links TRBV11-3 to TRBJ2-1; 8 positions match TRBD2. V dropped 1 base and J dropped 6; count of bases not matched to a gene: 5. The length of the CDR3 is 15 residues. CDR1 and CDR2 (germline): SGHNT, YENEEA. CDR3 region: CASSLAGGPGNEQFF. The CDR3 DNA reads TGTGCCAGCAGCTTAGCGGGAGGGCCTGGCAATGAGCAGTTCTTC.

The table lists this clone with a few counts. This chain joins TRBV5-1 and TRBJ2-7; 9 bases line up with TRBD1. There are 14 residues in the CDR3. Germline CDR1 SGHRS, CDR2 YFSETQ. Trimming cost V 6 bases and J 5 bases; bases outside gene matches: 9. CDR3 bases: TGCGCCAGCACCTCAGGACAGGGGATAAACGAGCAGTACTTC. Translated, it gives CASTSGQGINEQYF.

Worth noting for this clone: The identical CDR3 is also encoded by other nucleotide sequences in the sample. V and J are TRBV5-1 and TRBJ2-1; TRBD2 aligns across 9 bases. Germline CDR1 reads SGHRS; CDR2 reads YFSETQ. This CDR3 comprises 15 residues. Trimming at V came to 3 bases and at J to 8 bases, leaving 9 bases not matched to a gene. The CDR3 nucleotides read TGCGCCAGCAGCTCCAGACTGGCGGGAGGGGATGAGCAGTTCTTC. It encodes CASSSRLAGGDEQFF.

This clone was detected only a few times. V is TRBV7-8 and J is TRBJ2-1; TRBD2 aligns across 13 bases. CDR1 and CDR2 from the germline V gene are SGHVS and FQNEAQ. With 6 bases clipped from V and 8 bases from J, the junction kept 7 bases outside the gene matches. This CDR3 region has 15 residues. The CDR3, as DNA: TGTGCCAGCAGACAAACTAGCGGGGGGGTGGATGAGCAGTTCTTC. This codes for CASRQTSGGVDEQFF.

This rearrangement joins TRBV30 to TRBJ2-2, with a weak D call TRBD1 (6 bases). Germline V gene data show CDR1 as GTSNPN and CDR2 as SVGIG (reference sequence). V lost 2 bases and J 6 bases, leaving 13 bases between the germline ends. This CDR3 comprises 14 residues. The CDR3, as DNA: TGTGCCTGGAGTCTGGGGGCCAGTCCCGGGGAGCTGTTTTTT. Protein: CAWSLGASPGELFF.

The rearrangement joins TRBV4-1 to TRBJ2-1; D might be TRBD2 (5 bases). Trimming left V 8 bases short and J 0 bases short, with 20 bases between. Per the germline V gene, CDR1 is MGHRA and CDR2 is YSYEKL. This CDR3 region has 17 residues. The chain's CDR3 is CASRELAVGSSYNEQFF. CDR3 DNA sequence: TGCGCCAGCCGTGAGCTCGCGGTAGGGAGCTCCTACAATGAGCAGTTCTTC.

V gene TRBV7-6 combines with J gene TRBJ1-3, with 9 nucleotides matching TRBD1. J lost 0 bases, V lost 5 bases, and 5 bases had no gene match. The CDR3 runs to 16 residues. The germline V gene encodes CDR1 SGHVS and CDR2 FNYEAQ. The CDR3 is CASSLGTGTSGNTIYF. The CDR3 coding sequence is TGTGCCAGCAGCCTAGGGACAGGGACCTCTGGAAACACCATATATTTT.

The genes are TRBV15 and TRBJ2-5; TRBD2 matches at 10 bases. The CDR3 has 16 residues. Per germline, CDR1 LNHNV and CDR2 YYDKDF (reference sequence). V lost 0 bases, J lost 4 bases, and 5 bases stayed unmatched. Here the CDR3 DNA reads TGTGCCACCAGCAGAGATAGCGGGAGGAGGGTAGAGACCCAGTACTTC. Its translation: CATSRDSGRRVETQYF. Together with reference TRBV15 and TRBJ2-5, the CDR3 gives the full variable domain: DAMVIQNPRYQVTQFGKPVTLSCSQTLNHNVMYWYQQKSSQAPKLLFHYYDKDFNNEADTPDNFQSRRPNTSFCFLDIRSPGLGDTAMYLCATSRDSGRRVETQYFGPGTRLLVL.

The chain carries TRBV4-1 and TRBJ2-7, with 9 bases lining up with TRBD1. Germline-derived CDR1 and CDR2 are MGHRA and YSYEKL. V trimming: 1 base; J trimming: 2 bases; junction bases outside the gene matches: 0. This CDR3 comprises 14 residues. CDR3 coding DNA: TGCGCCAGCAGCCAAGGACAGGGGGCCTACGAGCAGTACTTC. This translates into CASSQGQGAYEQYF.

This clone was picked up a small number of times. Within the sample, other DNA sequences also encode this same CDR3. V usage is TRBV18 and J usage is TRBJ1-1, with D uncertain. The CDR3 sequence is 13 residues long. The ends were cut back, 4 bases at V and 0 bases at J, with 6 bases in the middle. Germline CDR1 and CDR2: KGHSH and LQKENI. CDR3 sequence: CASSREMNTEAFF. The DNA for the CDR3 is TGTGCCAGCTCACGAGAAATGAACACTGAAGCTTTCTTT.

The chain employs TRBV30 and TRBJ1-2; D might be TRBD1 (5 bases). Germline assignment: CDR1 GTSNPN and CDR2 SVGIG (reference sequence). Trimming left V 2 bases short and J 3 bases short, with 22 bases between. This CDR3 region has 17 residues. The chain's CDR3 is CAWSLTGYSIGDYGYTF. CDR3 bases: TGTGCCTGGAGTCTAACAGGTTATTCTATCGGAGACTATGGCTACACCTTC.

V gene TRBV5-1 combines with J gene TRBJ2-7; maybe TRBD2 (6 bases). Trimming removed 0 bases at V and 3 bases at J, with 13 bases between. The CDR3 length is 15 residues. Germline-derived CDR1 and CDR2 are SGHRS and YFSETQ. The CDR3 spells CASSLGGTRNYEQYF. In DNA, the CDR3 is TGCGCCAGCAGCTTGGGCGGGACGAGGAACTACGAGCAGTACTTC.

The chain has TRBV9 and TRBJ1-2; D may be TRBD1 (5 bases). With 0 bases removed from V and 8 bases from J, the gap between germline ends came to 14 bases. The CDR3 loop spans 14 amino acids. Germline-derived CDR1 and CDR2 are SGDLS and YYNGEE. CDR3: CASSVGMRGGGYTF. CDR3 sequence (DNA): TGTGCCAGCAGCGTAGGAATGAGGGGAGGCGGCTACACCTTC.

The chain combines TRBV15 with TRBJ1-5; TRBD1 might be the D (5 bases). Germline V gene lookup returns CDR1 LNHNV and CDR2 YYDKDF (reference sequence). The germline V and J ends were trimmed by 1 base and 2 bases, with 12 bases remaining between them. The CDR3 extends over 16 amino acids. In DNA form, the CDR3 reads TGTGCCACCAGCAGAGGAGGAGGGACCCGCAATCAGCCCCAGCATTTT. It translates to CATSRGGGTRNQPQHF. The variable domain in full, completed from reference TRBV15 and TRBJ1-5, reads DAMVIQNPRYQVTQFGKPVTLSCSQTLNHNVMYWYQQKSSQAPKLLFHYYDKDFNNEADTPDNFQSRRPNTSFCFLDIRSPGLGDTAMYLCATSRGGGTRNQPQHFGDGTRLSIL.

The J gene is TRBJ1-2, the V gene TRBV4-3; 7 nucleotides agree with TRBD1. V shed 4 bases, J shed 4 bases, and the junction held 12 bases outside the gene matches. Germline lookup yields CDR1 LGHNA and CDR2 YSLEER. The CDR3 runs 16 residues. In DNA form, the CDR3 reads TGCGCCAGCAGCCTTTTCCCAGGGGGAGGAAGCTATGGCTACACCTTC. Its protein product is CASSLFPGGGSYGYTF.

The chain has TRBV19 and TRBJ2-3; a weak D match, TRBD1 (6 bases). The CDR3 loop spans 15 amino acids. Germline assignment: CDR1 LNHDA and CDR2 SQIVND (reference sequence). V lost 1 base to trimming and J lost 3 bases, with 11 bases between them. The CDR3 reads CASSIADRTTDTQYF. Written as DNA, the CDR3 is TGTGCCAGTAGTATAGCTGACAGGACTACAGATACGCAGTATTTT.

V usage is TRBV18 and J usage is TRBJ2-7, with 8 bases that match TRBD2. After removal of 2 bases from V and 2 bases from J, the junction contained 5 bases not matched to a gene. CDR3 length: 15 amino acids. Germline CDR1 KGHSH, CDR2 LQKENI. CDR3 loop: CASSPGTRGTYEQYF. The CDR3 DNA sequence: TGTGCCAGCTCACCAGGGACTAGGGGTACCTACGAGCAGTACTTC. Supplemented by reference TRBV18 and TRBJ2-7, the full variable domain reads NAGVMQNPRHLVRRRGQEARLRCSPMKGHSHVYWYRQLPEEGLKFMVYLQKENIIDESGMPKERFSAEFPKEGPSILRIQQVVRGDSAAYFCASSPGTRGTYEQYFGPGTRLTVT.

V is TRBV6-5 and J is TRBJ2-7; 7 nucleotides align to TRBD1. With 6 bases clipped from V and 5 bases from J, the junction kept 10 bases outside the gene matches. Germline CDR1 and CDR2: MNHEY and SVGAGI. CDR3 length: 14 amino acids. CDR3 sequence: CASSPVTGSHEQYF. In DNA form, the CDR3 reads TGTGCCAGCAGCCCAGTGACAGGGAGTCACGAGCAGTACTTC.

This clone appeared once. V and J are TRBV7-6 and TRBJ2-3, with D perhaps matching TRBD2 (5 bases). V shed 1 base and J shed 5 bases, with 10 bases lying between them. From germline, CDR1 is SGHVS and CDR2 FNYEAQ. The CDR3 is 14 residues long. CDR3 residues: CASSLGLAKDTQYF. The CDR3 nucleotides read TGTGCCAGCAGCTTAGGCCTAGCAAAAGATACGCAGTATTTT.

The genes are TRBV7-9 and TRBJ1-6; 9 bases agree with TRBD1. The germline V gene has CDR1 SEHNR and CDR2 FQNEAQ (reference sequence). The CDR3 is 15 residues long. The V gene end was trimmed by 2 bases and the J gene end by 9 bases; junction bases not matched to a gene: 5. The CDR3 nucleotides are TGTGCCAGCAGCTTAAGGGGACAGGGCCGTTCACCCCTCCACTTT. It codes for CASSLRGQGRSPLHF.

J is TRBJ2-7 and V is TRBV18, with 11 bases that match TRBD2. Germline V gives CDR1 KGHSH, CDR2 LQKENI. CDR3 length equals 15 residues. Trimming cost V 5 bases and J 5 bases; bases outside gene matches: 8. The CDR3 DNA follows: TGTGCCAGCTCAGTTGTAGCGGGAGGGGAAAACGAGCAGTACTTC. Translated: CASSVVAGGENEQYF.